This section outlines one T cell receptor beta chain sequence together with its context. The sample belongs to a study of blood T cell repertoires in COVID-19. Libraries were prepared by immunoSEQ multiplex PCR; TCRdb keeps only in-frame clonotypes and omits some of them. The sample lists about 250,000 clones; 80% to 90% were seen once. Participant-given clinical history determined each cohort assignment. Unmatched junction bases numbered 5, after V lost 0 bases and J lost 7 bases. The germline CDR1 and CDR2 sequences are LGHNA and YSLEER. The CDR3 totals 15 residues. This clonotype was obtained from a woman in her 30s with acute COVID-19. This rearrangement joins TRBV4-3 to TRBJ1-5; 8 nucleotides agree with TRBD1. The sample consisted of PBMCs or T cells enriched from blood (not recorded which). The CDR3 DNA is TGCGCCAGCAGCCAAGACAGGGGGCAGGGGCAGCCCCAGCATTTT. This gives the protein CASSQDRGQGQPQHF.